The rows below give T cell receptor beta chains drawn from one sample of a study of cytomegalovirus exposure and HLA in healthy donors. Only in-frame clones appear in the TCRdb table, and some are missing; sequencing was by immunoSEQ multiplex PCR. Among over 110,000 clones listed, about 90% were seen once. The material sequenced was PBMCs. All receptors come from a young man in good health and CMV-seronegative. CDR3s include the opening cysteine and the closing phenylalanine or tryptophan. The D gene is left open where the match is weak. Clone size appears in some rows only: once, few, many, or a class for an expanded clone.

D,J,size,V,length,CDR3,DNA
.,TRBJ2-7,.,TRBV29-1,13,CSVAVGEPYEQYF,TGCAGCGTTGCTGTCGGGGAACCCTACGAGCAGTACTTC
.,TRBJ1-1,few,TRBV30,13,CAWSRDVPSEAFF,TGTGCCTGGAGCAGGGATGTACCCAGTGAAGCTTTCTTT
.,TRBJ2-2,.,TRBV5-1,14,CAGRDSGTTGELFF,TGCGCCGGCCGGGATTCAGGAACCACCGGGGAGCTGTTTTTT
.,TRBJ1-4,.,TRBV6-1,14,CASSEKGQNEKLFF,TGTGCCAGCAGTGAAAAGGGGCAGAATGAAAAACTGTTTTTT
TRBD1,TRBJ1-4,.,TRBV11-2,17,CASSNRDRARANEKLFF,TGTGCCAGCAGCAACCGGGACAGGGCTCGGGCTAATGAAAAACTGTTTTTT
.,TRBJ2-2,.,TRBV4-2,14,CASSQESGTGELFF,TGTGCCAGCAGCCAAGAGTCAGGCACCGGGGAGCTGTTTTTT
.,TRBJ2-7,.,TRBV4-1,14,CASSPTYSSYEQYF,TGCGCCAGCAGCCCGACATATAGCTCCTACGAGCAGTACTTC
TRBD1,TRBJ2-7,.,TRBV15,15,CATSIRTGDSYEQYF,TGTGCCACCAGCATTAGGACAGGGGATTCCTACGAGCAGTACTTC
TRBD1,TRBJ1-2,.,TRBV4-1,15,CASSQETGDNEGYTF,TGCGCCAGCAGCCAAGAGACAGGGGACAATGAAGGCTACACCTTC
TRBD1,TRBJ2-3,.,TRBV10-3,15,CAISGTGQTTDTQYF,TGTGCCATCAGTGGGACGGGACAGACCACAGATACGCAGTATTTT
.,TRBJ1-1,.,TRBV6-6,14,CASSYERQNTEAFF,TGTGCCAGCAGTTACGAAAGACAGAACACTGAAGCTTTCTTT
.,TRBJ1-1,once,TRBV1,11,CTSSQVTKAFF,TGCACCAGCAGCCAAGTGACAAAAGCTTTCTTT
TRBD1,TRBJ2-1,.,TRBV11-2,16,CASSLTGTGGYNEQFF,TGTGCCAGCAGCTTAACAGGGACAGGGGGGTACAATGAGCAGTTCTTC
.,TRBJ1-1,.,TRBV6-1,13,CASSNTGYTEAFF,TGTGCCAGCAGTAATACAGGATACACTGAAGCTTTCTTT
TRBD1,TRBJ2-7,.,TRBV28,13,CASSPPDRVEQYF,TGTGCCAGCAGTCCCCCTGACAGGGTTGAGCAGTACTTC
TRBD2,TRBJ2-3,once,TRBV5-1,16,CASSLERGGGTDTQYF,TGCGCCAGCAGCTTGGAGCGGGGGGGAGGTACAGATACGCAGTATTTT
TRBD1,TRBJ2-1,.,TRBV29-1,13,CSVDSGQGYEQFF,TGCAGCGTTGATAGTGGACAGGGGTATGAGCAGTTCTTC
.,TRBJ1-1,once,TRBV6-5,15,CASSYSMIFSPEAFF,TGTGCCAGCAGTTACTCGATGATCTTTAGTCCTGAAGCTTTCTTT
TRBD1,TRBJ2-7,.,TRBV6-5,15,CASSYGTGVEYEQYF,TGTGCCAGCAGCTACGGGACAGGGGTAGAATACGAGCAGTACTTC
.,TRBJ1-1,.,TRBV29-1,13,CSAGKQENTEAFF,TGCAGCGCGGGGAAACAAGAGAACACTGAAGCTTTCTTT
TRBD2,TRBJ2-1,.,TRBV5-8,18,CASSLAWGLAGWRNEQFF,TGTGCCAGCAGCTTGGCGTGGGGACTAGCGGGATGGCGCAATGAGCAGTTCTTC
.,TRBJ2-5,.,TRBV25-1,17,CASSDRERAAWQETQYF,TGTGCCAGCAGTGATCGCGAGAGGGCGGCTTGGCAAGAGACCCAGTACTTC
TRBD2,TRBJ2-5,.,TRBV4-2,16,CASSLTAGGYQETQYF,TGTGCCAGCAGCCTAACGGCGGGGGGGTACCAAGAGACCCAGTACTTC
.,TRBJ1-4,.,TRBV5-5,15,CASSFETATNEKLFF,TGTGCCAGCAGCTTCGAGACAGCAACTAATGAAAAACTGTTTTTT
.,TRBJ2-7,.,TRBV2,12,CASRTDDYEQYF,TGTGCCAGCAGGACAGACGACTACGAGCAGTACTTC
.,TRBJ1-1,.,TRBV7-2,15,CASSLNGPGNTEAFF,TGTGCCAGCAGCTTAAACGGCCCGGGGAACACTGAAGCTTTCTTT
TRBD1,TRBJ2-2,.,TRBV7-9,14,CASSHSTGSGELFF,TGTGCCAGCAGCCATTCGACAGGGTCCGGGGAGCTGTTTTTT
.,TRBJ1-2,.,TRBV25-1,14,CASSDGGLFYGYTF,TGTGCCAGCAGTGACGGGGGACTTTTCTATGGCTACACCTTC
TRBD1,TRBJ2-1,few,TRBV19,15,CASSAGQGRRYEQFF,TGTGCCAGTAGTGCCGGACAGGGAAGGAGGTATGAGCAGTTCTTC
TRBD1,TRBJ2-7,.,TRBV28,16,CASSFTGERLSYEQYF,TGTGCCAGCAGTTTCACAGGGGAGAGGCTTTCCTACGAGCAGTACTTC
.,TRBJ2-5,.,TRBV6-5,14,CASRSQVGVETQYF,TGTGCCAGCAGGTCTCAGGTCGGGGTAGAGACCCAGTACTTC
.,TRBJ1-2,.,TRBV18,17,CASSPPNPGPGPYGYTF,TGTGCCAGCTCACCACCGAATCCAGGGCCAGGGCCCTATGGCTACACCTTC
.,TRBJ1-6,few,TRBV19,15,CASSLSWGAGSPLHF,TGTGCCAGTAGCCTCTCCTGGGGCGCAGGCTCACCCCTCCACTTT
.,TRBJ1-6,once,TRBV7-9,17,CASSSSTGIMANSPLHF,TGTGCCAGCAGCTCAAGTACAGGGATTATGGCGAATTCACCCCTCCACTTT
.,TRBJ2-7,.,TRBV18,14,CASSPPHSPYEQYF,TGTGCCAGCTCACCACCCCACAGCCCCTACGAGCAGTACTTC
.,TRBJ2-1,.,TRBV4-1,16,CASSQGLAGRYNEQFF,TGCGCCAGCAGCCAAGGCCTGGCGGGAAGATACAATGAGCAGTTCTTC
.,TRBJ2-7,.,TRBV21-1,15,CASSKDTSERYEQYF,TGTGCCAGCAGCAAAGATACTAGCGAGAGGTACGAGCAGTACTTC
.,TRBJ2-7,few,TRBV10-1,13,CASSEGGGVEQYF,TGCGCCAGCAGTGAGGGTGGCGGGGTTGAGCAGTACTTC
.,TRBJ1-1,.,TRBV5-6,13,CASSFGWNTEAFF,TGTGCCAGCAGCTTCGGGTGGAACACTGAAGCTTTCTTT
.,TRBJ1-5,.,TRBV27,20,CASSLYTQETQGDSNQPQHF,TGTGCCAGCAGTTTATATACACAGGAGACCCAAGGGGATAGCAATCAGCCCCAGCATTTT
TRBD1,TRBJ2-7,.,TRBV19,14,CASSIGTGAYEQYF,TGTGCCAGTAGTATAGGGACAGGAGCCTACGAGCAGTACTTC
.,TRBJ2-7,.,TRBV6-5,14,CASSYSMGLYEQYF,TGTGCCAGCAGTTACTCGATGGGGCTCTACGAGCAGTACTTC
TRBD2,TRBJ2-5,.,TRBV29-1,16,CSAYNSGRRRLETQYF,TGCAGCGCTTACAATAGCGGGAGACGACGATTAGAGACCCAGTACTTC